The clone carrying this TCR beta chain has a count of ten or more. Time point specified: newly diagnosed GD, antithyroid drugs for less than 3 months. PBMCs were the source of the RNA used for TCR sequencing. Assembly of TCR beta libraries relied on iRepertoire HTBI primers together with Arm-PCR of CDR3 regions. A single record per CDR3 protein comes from TCRdb applying MiXCR to the multiplex PCR reads. The table includes around 500,000 distinct CDR3 sequences, about 14% detected once. These data belong to a study of regulatory T cells in long-lasting Graves disease. These data also featured in a second study, about T cells in Graves' hyperthyroidism and ophthalmopathy.

This receptor was obtained from a man aged 25-40 years with Graves disease. The starting material was peripheral blood mononuclear cells (PBMCs), obtained at new diagnosis, from a patient treated with antithyroid drugs.

In DNA, the CDR3 is TGTGCCAGCAGCCCCCCTCTCCGGGGTGGCTACACCTTC. Translated, it gives CASSPPLRGGYTF. The genes are TRBV3-1 and TRBJ1-2; D is unclear. The CDR3 length is 13 residues. From germline, CDR1 is LGHDT and CDR2 YNNKEL (reference sequence). Trimming removed 4 bases from V and 7 bases from J, with 13 bases in between.